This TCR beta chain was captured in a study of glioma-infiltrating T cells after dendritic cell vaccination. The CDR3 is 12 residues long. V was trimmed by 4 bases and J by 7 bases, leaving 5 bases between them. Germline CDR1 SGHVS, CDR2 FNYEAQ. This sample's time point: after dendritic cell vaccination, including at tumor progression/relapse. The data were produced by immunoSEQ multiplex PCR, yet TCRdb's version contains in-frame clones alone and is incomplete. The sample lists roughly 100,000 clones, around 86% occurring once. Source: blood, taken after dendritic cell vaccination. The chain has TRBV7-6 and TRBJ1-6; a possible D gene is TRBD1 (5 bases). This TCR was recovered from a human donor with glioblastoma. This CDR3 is CASSSGNSPLHF. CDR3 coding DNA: TGTGCCAGCAGCTCAGGGAATTCACCCCTCCACTTT.